The rows below give T cell receptor beta chains drawn from one sample of a study of blood T cell repertoires in COVID-19. Clones were read by immunoSEQ multiplex PCR, and TCRdb kept only the in-frame ones, dropping some. The data show some 240,000 clones, more than 80% seen once. Sequencing used peripheral blood. The receptors originated from an elderly woman with COVID-19, enrolled during active disease. CDR3s include the opening cysteine and the closing phenylalanine or tryptophan. D genes are given only for firm matches. Where a row states a size, it is once, few, many or the class of an expanded clone; other rows omit it.

CDR3 length	clone size	V gene	D gene	J gene	CDR3 protein	CDR3 DNA
16	NA	TRBV6-2/TRBV6-3	TRBD2	TRBJ2-1	CASSSPPGLANNEQFF	TGTGCCAGCAGCTCCCCTCCGGGACTAGCCAACAATGAGCAGTTCTTC
12	NA	TRBV2	NA	TRBJ1-2	CASSFGSYGYTF	TGTGCCAGCAGTTTCGGTTCTTATGGCTACACCTTC
16	few	TRBV11-2	NA	TRBJ2-2	CASSLGRQLNTGELFF	TGTGCCAGCAGCTTGGGCCGACAGTTGAACACCGGGGAGCTGTTTTTT
14	NA	TRBV7-2	NA	TRBJ1-5	CASSLEAGGKPQHF	TGTGCCAGCAGCTTAGAAGCAGGAGGGAAGCCCCAGCATTTT
12	NA	TRBV3-1/TRBV3-2	NA	TRBJ1-1	CASSLINTEAFF	TGTGCCAGCAGCCTTATCAACACTGAAGCTTTCTTT
16	NA	TRBV19	TRBD1	TRBJ1-1	CASSRGTARLNTEAFF	TGTGCCAGTAGTAGAGGGACAGCTAGGTTGAACACTGAAGCTTTCTTT
15	NA	TRBV3-1/TRBV3-2	TRBD1	TRBJ1-5	CASSHGTGGLQPQHF	TGTGCCAGCAGCCACGGGACAGGGGGTTTACAGCCCCAGCATTTT
15	NA	TRBV18	TRBD2	TRBJ2-5	CASSFSGSRRETQYF	TGTGCCAGCTCATTTAGCGGGAGCCGGCGGGAGACCCAGTACTTC
16	few	TRBV25-1	NA	TRBJ1-2	CASSEFGGLDFYGYTF	TGTGCCAGCAGTGAATTTGGAGGACTGGACTTCTATGGCTACACCTTC
16	NA	TRBV14	NA	TRBJ1-1	CASSHIRPTGNTEAFF	TGTGCCAGCAGCCACATTCGTCCGACGGGAAACACTGAAGCTTTCTTT
15	NA	TRBV5-8	TRBD1	TRBJ2-2	CASSLGDRYTGELFF	TGTGCCAGCAGCTTGGGGGACAGATACACCGGGGAGCTGTTTTTT
14	many	TRBV11-1	NA	TRBJ2-7	CASSIPGLPPRQYF	TGTGCCAGCAGCATCCCGGGACTGCCGCCTCGGCAGTACTTC
14	NA	TRBV5-4	NA	TRBJ2-5	CASSLGGAWETQYF	TGTGCCAGCAGCTTAGGGGGGGCCTGGGAGACCCAGTACTTC
18	NA	TRBV11-2	NA	TRBJ1-6	CASSLYGGGSSYNSPLHF	TGTGCCAGCAGCTTATACGGGGGGGGGAGCTCCTATAATTCACCCCTCCACTTT
14	NA	TRBV5-4	NA	TRBJ1-2	CASSPAGTLYGYTF	TGTGCCAGCAGCCCCGCGGGGACGCTGTATGGCTACACCTTC
15	NA	TRBV5-1	NA	TRBJ2-3	CASSLGDTSTDTQYF	TGCGCCAGCAGCTTGGGCGATACTAGCACAGATACGCAGTATTTT
14	NA	TRBV7-2	TRBD2	TRBJ2-2	CASSLLAGFRELFF	TGTGCCAGCAGCTTACTAGCGGGTTTCCGGGAGCTGTTTTTT
14	few	TRBV10-3	TRBD2	TRBJ2-5	CASRTSGLQETQYF	TGTGCCTCCCGGACTAGCGGGCTACAAGAGACCCAGTACTTC